Below are 9 T cell receptor beta chains sequenced from a single sample in a study of T cell repertoires in cytomegalovirus infection. No antigen is known for these receptors. TCRdb re-derived calls from the reads in MiXCR, one entry per CDR3 protein. Of just under 500,000 distinct CDR3 sequences in the sample, roughly a third were seen once. Sequencing was performed on cultured PBMCs, taken from culture after CMV antigen stimulation. These receptor sequences come from a human donor in good health (CMV status not recorded). Some clones in this sample may be carry-over from other donors' samples.

The V gene is TRBV25-1, the J gene TRBJ2-7; D unclear. CDR1 is MGHDK, CDR2 SYGVNS, per germline. The CDR3 loop spans 13 amino acids. V was trimmed by 6 bases and J by 2 bases, leaving 11 bases between them. CDR3 sequence (DNA): TGTGCCAGCAGGCGATCTGGAACCTACGAGCAGTACGTC. This codes for CASRRSGTYEQYV.

The chain couples TRBV19 to TRBJ1-2; TRBD1 matches 8 bases. The CDR3 has 16 residues. The junction had 14 bases not matched to a gene; V was cut back by 7 bases and J by 4 bases. Germline V gene lookup returns CDR1 LNHDA and CDR2 SQIVND (reference sequence). For the CDR3, the DNA is TGTGCCAGTAAGACCAGACCGGGACAGGATCCCTATGGCTACACCTTC. Its protein is CASKTRPGQDPYGYTF. Using reference TRBV19 and TRBJ1-2 for the parts outside the CDR3, the full variable domain is DGGITQSPKYLFRKEGQNVTLSCEQNLNHDAMYWYRQDPGQGLRLIYYSQIVNDFQKGDIAEGYSVSREKKESFPLTVTSAQKNPTAFYLCASKTRPGQDPYGYTFGSGTRLTVV.

This clonotype was found a few times. The CDR3 loop reads CASSLVGSARTGELFF. The DNA for the CDR3 is TGTGCCAGCAGCTTAGTGGGGTCAGCGCGCACCGGGGAGCTGTTTTTT. The chain uses TRBV7-2 and TRBJ2-2; D is ambiguous. Germline lookup yields CDR1 SGHTA and CDR2 FQGNSA. The CDR3 consists of 16 residues. Trimming stripped 1 base from V and 4 bases from J, with 13 bases between. The full variable domain, its missing parts supplied by reference TRBV7-2 and TRBJ2-2, is GAGVSQSPSNKVTEKGKDVELRCDPISGHTALYWYRQSLGQGLEFLIYFQGNSAPDKSGLPSDRFSAERTGGSVSTLTIQRTQQEDSAVYLCASSLVGSARTGELFFGEGSRLTVL.

The table lists this clonotype with a few counts. In nucleotides, the CDR3 is TGTGCCAGCAGCCTGGGAGCGGGGAGGTCCTACAATGAGCAGTTCTTC. It codes for CASSLGAGRSYNEQFF. The V call is TRBV11-3, the J call TRBJ2-1; 7 bases fit TRBD2. The CDR3 totals 16 residues. V was clipped by 5 bases and J by 1 base; unmatched bases: 8. CDR1 and CDR2 (germline): SGHNT, YENEEA.

There are many counts of this clonotype. This chain joins TRBV7-2 and TRBJ2-3; D possibly corresponds to TRBD1 (6 bases). Trimming cost V 5 bases and J 4 bases, with 10 bases left between them. Germline V gives CDR1 SGHTA, CDR2 FQGNSA. The CDR3 is made up of 13 amino acids. CDR3 in DNA: TGTGCCAGCAGCATTTCAGGGGCAGATACGCAGTATTTT. Translating it yields CASSISGADTQYF.

This clonotype came up a few times. V usage is TRBV27 and J usage is TRBJ1-1, with 11 nucleotides matching TRBD1. The germline gives CDR1 MNHEY, CDR2 SMNVEV (reference sequence). This CDR3 has 15 amino acids. V gave up 6 bases and J gave up 4 bases; unmatched junction bases: 7. The CDR3 DNA follows: TGTGCCAGCAGAAGGACCGGGACAGGGGGCACTGAAGCTTTCTTT. Protein: CASRRTGTGGTEAFF.

This clonotype turned up a few times. This chain joins TRBV4-1 and TRBJ2-2; 8 bases map to TRBD2. The CDR3 consists of 17 residues. The V gene's germline CDR1 is MGHRA and CDR2 YSYEKL. With V trimmed by 0 bases and J by 1 base, 4 bases remained unmatched. The CDR3 spells CASSQESAGGNTGELFF. The CDR3 nucleotides are TGCGCCAGCAGCCAAGAGTCGGCGGGGGGGAACACCGGGGAGCTGTTTTTT.

The chain combines TRBV7-9 with TRBJ2-1; 10 bases map to TRBD1. CDR3 size: 18 residues. Looked up from germline, CDR1 is SEHNR and CDR2 is FQNEAQ (reference sequence). V lost 7 bases, J lost 5 bases, and 17 bases stayed unmatched. The CDR3 coding sequence is TGTGCCAGCACCTCTTCCGAAACCGGGACAGGGGTCGACAATGAGCAGTTCTTC. It encodes CASTSSETGTGVDNEQFF.

This clonotype was seen many times. The chain joins TRBV7-2 to TRBJ2-1; TRBD2 matches 7 bases. V dropped 3 bases and J dropped 2; count of bases not matched to a gene: 4. CDR1 and CDR2 (germline): SGHTA, FQGNSA. This CDR3 has 15 residues. The CDR3 sequence is CASSLPGGAYNEQFF. The CDR3 DNA is TGTGCCAGCAGCTTGCCGGGAGGAGCCTACAATGAGCAGTTCTTC.